This TCR beta chain was identified during a study of T-cell reconstitution after alpha-beta-depleted transplantation in children. Whole-study findings and limits: The main origin of T-cell counts and diversity one year after transplant was newly produced T cells.

TCRbeta library construction was performed incorporating unique molecular identifiers. TCRdb re-derived calls from the PCR reads in MiXCR, one entry per CDR3 protein. In the table there are some 300,000 distinct CDR3 sequences, over 7% of which are singletons. This CDR3 has 16 residues. The V gene's germline CDR1 is SGHDT and CDR2 YYEEEE. V lost 1 base to trimming and J lost 9 bases; unmatched junction nucleotides: 11. In regard to this clonotype: Its target is not known.

The specimen was peripheral blood, collected 360 days after TCRalphabeta/CD19-depleted stem cell transplant. This clonotype was sampled from a female patient aged 2 to 10 who had a stem cell transplant for Fanconi anemia, so the T cells may come from the graft donor. This sequence joins TRBV5-6 and TRBJ1-1; 11 bases are a match to TRBD1. CDR3 coding DNA: TGTGCCAGCAGCTTGTGGCCGGGACAGGGGGGGTCTAAAGCTTTCTTT. As protein: CASSLWPGQGGSKAFF.